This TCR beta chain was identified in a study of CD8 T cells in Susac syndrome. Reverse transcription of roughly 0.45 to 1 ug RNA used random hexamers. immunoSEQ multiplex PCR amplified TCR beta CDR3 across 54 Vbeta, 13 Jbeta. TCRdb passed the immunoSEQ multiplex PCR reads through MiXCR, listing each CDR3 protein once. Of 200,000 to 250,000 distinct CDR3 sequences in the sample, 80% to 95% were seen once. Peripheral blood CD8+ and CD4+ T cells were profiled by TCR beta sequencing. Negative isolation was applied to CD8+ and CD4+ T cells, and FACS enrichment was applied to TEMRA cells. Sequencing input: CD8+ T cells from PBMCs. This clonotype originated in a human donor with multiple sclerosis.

CDR3 in DNA: TGTGCCAGCAGCTTAGATGGAGGGCTGGATGGCTACACCTTC. It codes for CASSLDGGLDGYTF. V is TRBV11-1 and J is TRBJ1-2; D call uncertain. Per germline, CDR1 SGHAT and CDR2 FQDESV (reference sequence). The CDR3 is 14 residues long. Trimming removed 1 base at V and 6 bases at J, with 12 bases between.